What follows is one T cell receptor beta chain and its context. As yet, its antigen is unknown. The germline V and J ends were trimmed by 0 bases and 1 base, with 21 bases remaining between them. Germline CDR1 reads SGHVS; CDR2 reads FNYEAQ. The CDR3 covers 19 residues. The data derive from a study of T cell responses to AZD1222 COVID-19 vaccine. The study, taken as a whole, reports: Researchers took repertoire samples only after the peak T cell response had come. Possibly, clonal diversity was underestimated; donors were largely white British and included more females.

TCRdb keeps only in-frame clones here, not all; method: immunoSEQ multiplex PCR. The sample carries 200,000 to 250,000 clones, roughly 94% recorded once. V gene TRBV7-6 combines with J gene TRBJ2-5, with D perhaps given as TRBD1 or TRBD2 (5 bases each). Material: peripheral blood, obtained 28 days after the second dose of the MenACWY control vaccine. The sequence came from an adult who received the MenACWY meningococcal vaccine as a control. The CDR3 DNA is TGTGCCAGCAGCTTAGCGGGTGACAGCAGACTAAAAACCCAAGAGACCCAGTACTTC. The encoded protein is CASSLAGDSRLKTQETQYF.